This T cell receptor beta chain is drawn from a study of blood T cell repertoires in COVID-19. Study as a whole: Spain, Italy and the United States supplied samples that represented acute and convalescent COVID-19. The cDNA or gDNA used as material had been derived from T cells, B-cell-depleted T cells, or PBMCs.

Looked up from germline, CDR1 is SGHTA and CDR2 is FQGNSA. The CDR3 has 17 residues. V was shortened by 6 bases and J by 0 bases, with 19 bases between the two germline ends. Original handling: Researchers report that nucleated cell counts were estimated from reference gene primer amplification. Profiled with immunoSEQ multiplex PCR; TCRdb holds only in-frame clones, not every one. V and J calls and clone size are those listed in that table; D and trimming were worked out from the DNA. The profile covers 61,000 or so clones, with almost 90% appearing a single time and approximately 17% taken by the ten largest.

The chain links TRBV7-2 to TRBJ2-3; the D gene is possibly TRBD2 (6 bases). This receptor was identified in a woman older than 75 with active COVID-19. Material: peripheral blood. Here the CDR3 DNA reads TGTGCCAGCAGGTTAATGTTGGCGGGGACTAGCACAGATACGCAGTATTTT. Translation: CASRLMLAGTSTDTQYF.